This T cell receptor beta chain was recovered during a study of regulatory T cells in long-lasting Graves disease. Notes on the study in general: Favored gene segments in persistent disease were TRBV28, TRBJ1-2 and TRBJ2-5.

Germline V gene sequence: CDR1 SGHVS, CDR2 FQNEAQ. Trimming took off 5 bases at V and 8 bases at J, with 21 bases between the two ends. This CDR3 region has 15 residues. Both iRepertoire HTBI primers and Arm-PCR of CDR3 regions were used to build the TCR beta libraries. TCRdb reanalysed the multiplex PCR reads using MiXCR and keeps one entry per CDR3 protein. The sample records 450,000 to 600,000 distinct CDR3 sequences, roughly 12% being singletons. This sample's time point: newly diagnosed GD, antithyroid drugs for less than 3 months. From RNA extracted from PBMCs, the TCR library was made. This clonotype was recorded many times. The antigen remains unidentified. Separately, the same data were catalogued under a study of T cells in Graves' hyperthyroidism and ophthalmopathy. That source reports: The study left out patients who had uncontrolled infection, other autoimmune disease, pregnancy or lactation.

The material sequenced was peripheral blood mononuclear cells (PBMCs), taken at new diagnosis, from a patient treated with antithyroid drugs. The chain links TRBV7-8 to TRBJ1-2, with D possibly matching TRBD1 (6 bases). The receptor's source is a man under 40 with Graves disease. The CDR3 region is CASSPDSMRGRGYTF. CDR3 DNA sequence: TGTGCCAGCAGCCCTGACTCAATGAGGGGGAGAGGCTACACCTTC.